This T cell receptor (beta chain) was found in a study of blood T cell repertoires in COVID-19. The CDR3 has 13 amino acids. Deletions cut 0 bases from V and 6 bases from J, with 8 bases between. Germline V gene lookup returns CDR1 KGHSH and CDR2 LQKENI. The method was immunoSEQ multiplex PCR; TCRdb's version includes in-frame clones alone and lacks a portion of them. The profile shows about 120,000 clones, approximately 83% of them singletons. This TCR came from a man aged 55 to 70 with acute or convalescent COVID-19. This chain connects TRBV18 to TRBJ1-2; D is unresolved. The sequenced material came from peripheral blood. CDR3 residues: CASSPPPGDGYTF. CDR3 nucleotide sequence: TGTGCCAGCTCACCACCGCCGGGAGATGGCTACACCTTC.